This TCR beta chain derives from a study of blood T cell repertoires in COVID-19. TCRdb's copy holds only in-frame clones and misses some; the assay was immunoSEQ multiplex PCR. Among about 62,000 clones listed, 75% to 90% were seen once. CDR3 length: 15 residues. This clone was seen just once. The J gene is TRBJ2-7, the V gene TRBV21-1; no DNA check was done on the table's D call, TRBD2. TRBV21-1 is an annotated pseudogene. The receptor's source is a woman aged 55-69 years with COVID-19, enrolled during active disease. The sample comprised peripheral blood. In DNA form, the CDR3 reads TGTGCCAGCAGCAAAGGTCTAGCGGGAGTCCCCGAGCAGTACTTC. Translating gives CASSKGLAGVPEQYF.